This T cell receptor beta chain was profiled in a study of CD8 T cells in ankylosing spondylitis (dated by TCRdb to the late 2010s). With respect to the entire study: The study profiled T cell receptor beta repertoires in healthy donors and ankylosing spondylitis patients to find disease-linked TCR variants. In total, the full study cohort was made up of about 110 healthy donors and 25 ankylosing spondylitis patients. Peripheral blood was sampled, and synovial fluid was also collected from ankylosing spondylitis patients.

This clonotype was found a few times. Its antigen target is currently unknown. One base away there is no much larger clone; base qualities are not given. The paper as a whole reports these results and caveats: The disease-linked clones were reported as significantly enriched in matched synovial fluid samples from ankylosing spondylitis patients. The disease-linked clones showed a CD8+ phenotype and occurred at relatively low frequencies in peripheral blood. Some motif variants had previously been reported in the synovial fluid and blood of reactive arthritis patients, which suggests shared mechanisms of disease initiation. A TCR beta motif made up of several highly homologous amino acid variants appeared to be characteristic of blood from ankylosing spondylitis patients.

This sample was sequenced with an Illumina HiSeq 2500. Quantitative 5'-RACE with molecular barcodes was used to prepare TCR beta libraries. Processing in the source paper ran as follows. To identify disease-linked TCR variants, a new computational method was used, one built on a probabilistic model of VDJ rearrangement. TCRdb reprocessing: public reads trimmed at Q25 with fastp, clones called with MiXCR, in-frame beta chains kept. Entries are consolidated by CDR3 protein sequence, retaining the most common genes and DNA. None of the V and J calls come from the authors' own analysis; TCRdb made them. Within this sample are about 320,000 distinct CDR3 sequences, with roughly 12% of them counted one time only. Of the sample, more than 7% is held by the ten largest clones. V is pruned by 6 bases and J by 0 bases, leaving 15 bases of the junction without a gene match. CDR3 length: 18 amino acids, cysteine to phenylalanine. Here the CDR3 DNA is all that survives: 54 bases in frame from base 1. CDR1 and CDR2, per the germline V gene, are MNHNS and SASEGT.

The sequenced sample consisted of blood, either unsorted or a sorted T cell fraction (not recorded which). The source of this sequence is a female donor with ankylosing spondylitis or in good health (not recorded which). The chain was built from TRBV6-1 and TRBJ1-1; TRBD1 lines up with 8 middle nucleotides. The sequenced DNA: TGTGCCAGCAGCCCAATCCAAGGACAGGGAGCTATGAACACTGAAGCTTTCTTT. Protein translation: CASSPIQGQGAMNTEAFF.